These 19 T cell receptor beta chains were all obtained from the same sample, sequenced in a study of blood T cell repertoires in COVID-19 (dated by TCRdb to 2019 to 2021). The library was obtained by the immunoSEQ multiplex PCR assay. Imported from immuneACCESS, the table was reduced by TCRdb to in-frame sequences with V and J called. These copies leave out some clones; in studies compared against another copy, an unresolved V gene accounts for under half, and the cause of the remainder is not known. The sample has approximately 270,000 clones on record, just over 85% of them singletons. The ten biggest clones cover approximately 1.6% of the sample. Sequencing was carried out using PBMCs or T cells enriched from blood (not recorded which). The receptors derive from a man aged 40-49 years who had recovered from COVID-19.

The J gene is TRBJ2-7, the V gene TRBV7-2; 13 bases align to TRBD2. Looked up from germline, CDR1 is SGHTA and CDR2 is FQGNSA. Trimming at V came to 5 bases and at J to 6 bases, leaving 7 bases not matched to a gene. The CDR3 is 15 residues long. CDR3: CASSPRTSGGREQYF. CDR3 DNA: TGTGCCAGCAGCCCGAGGACTAGCGGGGGTCGCGAGCAGTACTTC.

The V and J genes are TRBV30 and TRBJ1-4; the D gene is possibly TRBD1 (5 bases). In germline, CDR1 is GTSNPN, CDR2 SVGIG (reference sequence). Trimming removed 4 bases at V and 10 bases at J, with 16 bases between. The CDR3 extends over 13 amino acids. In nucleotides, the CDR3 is TGTGCCTGGAAATCAATGGGGCTAGGAAAACTGTTTTTT. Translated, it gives CAWKSMGLGKLFF.

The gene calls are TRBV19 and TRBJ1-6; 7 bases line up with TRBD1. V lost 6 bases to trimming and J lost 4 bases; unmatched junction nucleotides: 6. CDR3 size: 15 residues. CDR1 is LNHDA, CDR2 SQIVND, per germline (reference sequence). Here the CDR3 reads CASSSPGQYNSPLHF. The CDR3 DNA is TGTGCCAGTAGCTCGCCGGGACAGTATAATTCACCCCTCCACTTT.

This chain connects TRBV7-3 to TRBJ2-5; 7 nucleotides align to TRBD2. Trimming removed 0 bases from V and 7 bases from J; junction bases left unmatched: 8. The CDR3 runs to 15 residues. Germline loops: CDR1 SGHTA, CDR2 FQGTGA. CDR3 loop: CASSLTAGERGTQYF. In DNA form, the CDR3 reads TGTGCCAGCAGCTTAACGGCGGGAGAGCGGGGGACCCAGTACTTC. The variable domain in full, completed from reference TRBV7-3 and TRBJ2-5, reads GAGVSQTPSNKVTEKGKYVELRCDPISGHTALYWYRQSLGQGPEFLIYFQGTGAADDSGLPNDRFFAVRPEGSVSTLKIQRTERGDSAVYLCASSLTAGERGTQYFGPGTRLLVL.

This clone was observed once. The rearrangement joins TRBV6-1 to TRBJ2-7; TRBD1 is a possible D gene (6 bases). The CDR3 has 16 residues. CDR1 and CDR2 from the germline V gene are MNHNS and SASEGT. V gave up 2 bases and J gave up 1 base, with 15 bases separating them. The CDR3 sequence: CASSEWGPGGSYEQYF. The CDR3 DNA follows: TGTGCCAGCAGTGAATGGGGGCCTGGTGGATCCTACGAGCAGTACTTC.

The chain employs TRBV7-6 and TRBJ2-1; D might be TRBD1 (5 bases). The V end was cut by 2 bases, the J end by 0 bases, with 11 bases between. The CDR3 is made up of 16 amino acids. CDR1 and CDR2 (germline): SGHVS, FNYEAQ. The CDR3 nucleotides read TGTGCCAGCAGCTTATACGTAGACAGCTCCTACAATGAGCAGTTCTTC. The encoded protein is CASSLYVDSSYNEQFF.

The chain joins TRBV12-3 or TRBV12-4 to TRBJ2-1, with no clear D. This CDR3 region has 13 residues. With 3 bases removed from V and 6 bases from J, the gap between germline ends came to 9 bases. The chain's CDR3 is CASSLLEPNEQFF. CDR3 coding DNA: TGTGCCAGCAGTTTGTTAGAACCCAATGAGCAGTTCTTC.

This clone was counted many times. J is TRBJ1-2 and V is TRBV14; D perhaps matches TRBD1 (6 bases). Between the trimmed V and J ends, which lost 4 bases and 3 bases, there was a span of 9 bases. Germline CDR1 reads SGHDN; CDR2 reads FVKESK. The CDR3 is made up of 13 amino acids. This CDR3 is CASSPQGYYGYTF. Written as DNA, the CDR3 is TGTGCCAGCAGCCCTCAGGGGTACTATGGCTACACCTTC.

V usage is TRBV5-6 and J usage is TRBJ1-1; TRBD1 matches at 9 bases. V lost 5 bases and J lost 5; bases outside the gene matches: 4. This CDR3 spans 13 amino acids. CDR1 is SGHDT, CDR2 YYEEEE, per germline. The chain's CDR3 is CASRDRGRTEAFF. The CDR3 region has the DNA TGTGCCAGCAGGGACAGGGGCAGAACTGAAGCTTTCTTT.

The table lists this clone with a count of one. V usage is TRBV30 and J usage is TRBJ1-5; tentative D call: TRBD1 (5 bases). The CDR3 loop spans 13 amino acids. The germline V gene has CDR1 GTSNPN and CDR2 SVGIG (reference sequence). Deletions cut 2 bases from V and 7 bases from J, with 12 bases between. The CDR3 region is CAWSKGKGQPQHF. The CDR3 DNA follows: TGTGCCTGGAGTAAGGGGAAGGGACAGCCCCAGCATTTT.

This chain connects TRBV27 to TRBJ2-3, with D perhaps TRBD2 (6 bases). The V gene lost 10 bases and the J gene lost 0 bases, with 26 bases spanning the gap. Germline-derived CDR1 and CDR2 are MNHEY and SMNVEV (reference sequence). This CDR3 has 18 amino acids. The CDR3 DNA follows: TGTGCCACCCACGGCCGGGGGACCTTCCTCTCTAGCACAGATACGCAGTATTTT. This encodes CATHGRGTFLSSTDTQYF.

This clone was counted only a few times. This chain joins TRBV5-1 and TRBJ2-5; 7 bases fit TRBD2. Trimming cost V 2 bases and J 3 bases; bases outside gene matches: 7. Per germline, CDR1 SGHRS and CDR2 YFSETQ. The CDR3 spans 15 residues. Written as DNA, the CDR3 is TGCGCCAGCAGCTTAACAGCGGGAACGGAAGAGACCCAGTACTTC. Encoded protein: CASSLTAGTEETQYF.

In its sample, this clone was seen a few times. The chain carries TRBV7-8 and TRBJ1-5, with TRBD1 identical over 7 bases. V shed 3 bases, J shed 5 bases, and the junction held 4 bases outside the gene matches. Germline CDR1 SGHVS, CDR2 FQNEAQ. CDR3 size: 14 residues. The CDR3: CASSLEQGHQPQHF. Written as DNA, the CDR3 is TGTGCCAGCAGCTTGGAACAGGGGCATCAGCCCCAGCATTTT.

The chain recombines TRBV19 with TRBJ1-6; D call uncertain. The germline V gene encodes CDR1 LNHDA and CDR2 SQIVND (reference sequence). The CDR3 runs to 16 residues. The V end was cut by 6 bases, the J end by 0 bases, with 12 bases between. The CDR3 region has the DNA TGTGCCAGTAGGTCCCAGGAAAGCTCCTATAATTCACCCCTCCACTTT. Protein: CASRSQESSYNSPLHF.

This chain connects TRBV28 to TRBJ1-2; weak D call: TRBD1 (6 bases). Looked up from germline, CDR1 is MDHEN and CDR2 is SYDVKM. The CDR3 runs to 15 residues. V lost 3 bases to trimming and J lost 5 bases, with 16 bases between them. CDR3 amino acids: CASSFRDIRGYGYTF. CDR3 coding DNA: TGTGCCAGCAGTTTTCGGGACATCCGAGGGTATGGCTACACCTTC.

The DNA for the CDR3 is TGTGCCAGCAGCGAAACAGGGGGCTTCGAAGCTTTCTTT. Its protein is CASSETGGFEAFF. The chain combines TRBV2 with TRBJ1-1; 9 bases are a match to TRBD1. The germline V gene encodes CDR1 SNHLY and CDR2 FYNNEI. This CDR3 has 13 amino acids. The J segment lost 8 bases and the V segment lost 6 bases, leaving 7 bases of the junction unmatched.

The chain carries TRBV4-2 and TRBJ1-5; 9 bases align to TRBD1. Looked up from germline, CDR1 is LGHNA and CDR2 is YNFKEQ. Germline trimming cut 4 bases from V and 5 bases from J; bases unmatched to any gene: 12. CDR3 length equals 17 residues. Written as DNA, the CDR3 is TGTGCCAGCAGCCCGAGTCCCGGGACAGGGAATTATCAGCCCCAGCATTTT. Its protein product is CASSPSPGTGNYQPQHF.

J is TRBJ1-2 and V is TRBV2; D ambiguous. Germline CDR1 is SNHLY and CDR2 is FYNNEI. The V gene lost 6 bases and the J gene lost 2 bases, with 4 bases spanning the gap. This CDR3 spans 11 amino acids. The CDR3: CASRQNYGYTF. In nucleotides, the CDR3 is TGTGCCAGCAGACAGAACTATGGCTACACCTTC. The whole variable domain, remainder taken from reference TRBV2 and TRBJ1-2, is EPEVTQTPSHQVTQMGQEVILRCVPISNHLYFYWYRQILGQKVEFLVSFYNNEISEKSEIFDDQFSVERPDGSNFTLKIRSTKLEDSAMYFCASRQNYGYTFGSGTRLTVV.

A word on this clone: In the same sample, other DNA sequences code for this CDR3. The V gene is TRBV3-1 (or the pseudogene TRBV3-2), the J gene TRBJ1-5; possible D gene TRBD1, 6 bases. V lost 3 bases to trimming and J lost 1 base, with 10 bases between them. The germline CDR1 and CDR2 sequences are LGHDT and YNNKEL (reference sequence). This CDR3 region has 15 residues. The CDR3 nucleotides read TGTGCCAGCAGCCAGGACAGCGGAAGCAATCAGCCCCAGCATTTT. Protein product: CASSQDSGSNQPQHF.